The present TCR beta chain was sequenced within a study of CD8+ T cells in alopecia areata (dated by TCRdb to 2017 to 2018). Regarding the research as a whole: To study T cell clonal expansion in alopecia areata, the researchers applied high-throughput TCRbeta sequencing to both the C3H/HeJ mouse model and human patients. RNA came from the PAXgene miRNA kit for fixed scalp, the miRNeasy kit for PBMCs, and the RNeasy kit for mouse skin. In humans, TCRbeta sequencing was performed on scalp tissue and on sorted CD4+ and CD8+ peripheral blood T cells from healthy controls and from patients with patchy or totalis/universalis alopecia areata. immunoSEQ multiplex PCR using 35 Vbeta forward primers and 13 Jbeta reverse primers was used to amplify TCRbeta CDR3 regions. Scalp clonality was compared across normal scalp (n=4), patchy alopecia areata scalp (n=8), and alopecia totalis/universalis scalp (n=8).

The library relied on the immunoSEQ multiplex PCR assay. RNA was extracted from all samples and reverse transcribed into cDNA as template for TCR sequencing. SuperScript III was used to make first-strand cDNA, primed with a 2:1 mix of oligo-dT and random hexamers. A synthetic immune receptor repertoire was used to measure amplification bias, and any remaining bias was corrected computationally. The study's own analysis went as follows. Raw reads were preprocessed to remove errors, and CDR3 was defined according to IMGT conventions as the region from the conserved cysteine to phenylalanine. Clonality was calculated as 1 minus Shannon entropy normalized by log2 of the number of productive unique TCRs. CD4 or CD8 identity of scalp clones was inferred by cross-referencing scalp TCRbeta sequences with sorted blood CD4 and CD8 repertoires. TCRdb holds this immuneACCESS table with in-frame rearrangements only. Some clones are missing; in checked studies, unresolved V genes explain under half, and the rest has no known cause. V and J calls and clone size are those listed in that table; D and trimming were worked out from the DNA. This sample comprises 65,000 to 95,000 clones, roughly half of them detected only once. The leading ten clones occupy around 6% of the sample.

From alopecia areata patients, peripheral blood was collected along with lesional scalp punch biopsies. PBMCs were isolated by density centrifugation and stained for CD3, CD4 and CD8, and CD4+ and CD8+ T cells were sorted on a FACSAria. Untreated alopecia areata patients were recruited as part of a multicenter biomarker study. Blood CD8+ T cells from a handful of biomarker-study patients were further sorted into NKG2D-low and NKG2D-high fractions. The trim is 4 bases for V and 2 bases for J, with a gap of 9 bases between the germline ends. Inclusive of the bounding cysteine and phenylalanine, the CDR3 is 12 residues long. Solely the CDR3 DNA is kept, with 36 bases framed from the first base. The germline V gene yields SQVTM for CDR1 and ANQGSEA for CDR2. Comments on this clone: The antigen it binds to is not known. No much larger clone exists at a distance of one base, and base qualities are not known.

Broader findings and caveats from the paper: Higher clonality and more expanded CD8+ clones were observed in lesional scalp than in normal scalp, particularly in alopecia totalis/universalis, a finding suggestive of antigenic drive. TCR sequences shared between patients were less clear than in mice, possibly partly because of HLA diversity in the patient population. Unlike mouse skin, where gammadelta T cells dominate, normal human skin contains resident alphabeta T cells that get sequenced too, which complicates analysis of the scalp TCR repertoire.

Recombination linked TRBV29-1 to TRBJ2-7; the D gene lacks a confident call. The sequencing sample was made of NKG2D-high CD8+ T cells sorted from blood. Taken with the paper, the label for cell subset or site translates to: sorted CD8+ NKG2D-high blood T cells. The source is a human donor with alopecia areata. The CDR3 in this case is CSVAEDTYEQYF. The DNA sequence reads TGCAGCGTTGCCGAGGATACCTACGAGCAGTACTTC.